The 5 T cell receptor delta chains presented below share a single source sample, sequenced in a study of Vδ1+ human thymocytes. Study results and limitations: In the thymus, TRG and TRD repertoires looked highly polyclonal with Gaussian CDR3 lengths.

Sequences come from RNA converted to cDNA by reverse transcription. Pooled V-gene forward primers with one constant-region reverse primer generated the CDR3 amplicons by multiplex PCR. TCRdb re-called the multiplex PCR reads via CATT. The sample has under 25,000 delta-chain clones; 7% to 8.5% are singletons. These receptors have no identified antigens. Sample: Vdelta1+ gamma-delta thymocytes from the thymus. Sample subset: FACS-sorted CD3+ TCRalphabeta- TCRVdelta1+ TCRVdelta2- thymocytes. The receptors here all came from a child younger than two who had congenital heart surgery.

This clone was detected a few times. One end of the junction is discordant with germline, which a read error may explain. The chain carries TRDV1 and TRDJ1, with TRDD3 matching 12 bases. CDR3 length: 19 amino acids. Germline lookup yields CDR1 TSWWSYY and CDR2 QGS. CDR3 bases: TGCGCTCTTGGGGAACTAGGGACCACTGGGGGATACTCACCCCCAAAACTCATCTTT. Protein product: CALGELGTTGGYSPPKLIF.

The chain combines TRDV1 with TRDJ1, with 13 positions matching TRDD3. As TCRdb names no J gene, one was assigned here on the basis of a DNA match to germline. The germline V gene has CDR1 TSWWSYY and CDR2 QGS. Trimming removed 7 bases from V and 4 bases from J; junction bases left unmatched: 27. The CDR3 runs to 22 residues. CDR3 coding DNA: TGTGCTCTTGTGTCGCTACGCCGACTGGGGGATACGCACGAGGCGGGGGGCGATAAACTCATCTTT. Protein product: CALVSLRRLGDTHEAGGDKLIF.

By share, this clone ranks as medium-sized. The chain joins TRDV2 to TRDJ1; 9 bases are shared with TRDD3. The CDR3 is made up of 18 amino acids. V shed 0 bases, J shed 0 bases, and the junction held 10 bases outside the gene matches. Germline CDR1 reads GEAIGNYY; CDR2 reads EKD. Written as DNA, the CDR3 is TGTGCCTGTGACACCGAATCGGGGGATACCCTCCACACCGATAAACTCATCTTT. Translated, it gives CACDTESGDTLHTDKLIF.

The chain links TRDV1 to TRDJ1; 9 bases fit TRDD3. CDR1 is TSWWSYY and CDR2 is QGS in the germline V gene. This CDR3 region has 17 residues. The V and J ends lost 0 bases and 3 bases, in that order; junction bases with no gene match: 8. The CDR3 here is CALGELRVLGDPDKLIF. The CDR3 coding sequence is TGTGCTCTTGGGGAACTCCGTGTACTGGGGGACCCCGATAAACTCATCTTT.

This clone was observed a few times. The V and J genes are TRDV1 and TRDJ1, with D possibly being TRDD3 (6 bases). Trimming took 0 bases from V and 0 from J, leaving 17 bases between them. CDR3 length: 18 residues. Per the germline V gene, CDR1 is TSWWSYY and CDR2 is QGS. CDR3 loop: CALGELSGLGVYTDKLIF. DNA of the CDR3: TGTGCTCTTGGGGAACTTTCCGGGTTGGGGGTCTACACCGATAAACTCATCTTT.